The present entry profiles one TCR beta chain with its context. Its target is unknown. These data are taken from a study of T cell responses to AZD1222 COVID-19 vaccine. Profiling relied on immunoSEQ multiplex PCR, and the TCRdb table lists in-frame clones only, not all of them. The sample carries about 160,000 clones, more than 80% recorded once. Unmatched junction bases numbered 7, after V lost 2 bases and J lost 7 bases. This CDR3 has 16 amino acids. Germline V lookup: CDR1 MNHEY, CDR2 SMNVEV (reference sequence). Study-level points and caveats: Repertoire samples came only from after the peak T cell response. The donor cohort was predominantly white British with a female majority, and clonal diversity may have been underestimated. Per reports, nearly half of all spike-specific TCRs target regions that are unmutated in variants.

The source material was peripheral blood, sampled on day 0 of AZD1222 vaccination. The sequence derives from an adult in good health. The chain couples TRBV27 to TRBJ2-1; TRBD1 matches 11 bases. CDR3 nucleotides: TGTGCCAGCAGTTTAAAAGGACAGGGGGCTTGGAATGAGCAGTTCTTC. The encoded protein is CASSLKGQGAWNEQFF.